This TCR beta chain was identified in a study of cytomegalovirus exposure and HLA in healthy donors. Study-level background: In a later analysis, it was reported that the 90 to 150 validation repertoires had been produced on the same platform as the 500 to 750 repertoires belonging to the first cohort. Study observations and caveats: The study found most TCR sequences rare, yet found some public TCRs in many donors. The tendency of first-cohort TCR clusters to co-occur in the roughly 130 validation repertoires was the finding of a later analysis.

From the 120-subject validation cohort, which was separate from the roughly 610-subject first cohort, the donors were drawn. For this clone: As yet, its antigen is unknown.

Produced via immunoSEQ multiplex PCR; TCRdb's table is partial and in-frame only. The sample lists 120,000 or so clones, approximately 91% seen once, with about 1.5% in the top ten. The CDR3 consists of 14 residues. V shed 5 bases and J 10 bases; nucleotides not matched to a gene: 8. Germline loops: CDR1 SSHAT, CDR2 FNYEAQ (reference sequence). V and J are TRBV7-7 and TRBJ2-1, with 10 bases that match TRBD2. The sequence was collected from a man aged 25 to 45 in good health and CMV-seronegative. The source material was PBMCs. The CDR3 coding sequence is TGTGCCAGCAGCCCGCCGGGACTAGCGCCCGAGCAGTTCTTC. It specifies CASSPPGLAPEQFF. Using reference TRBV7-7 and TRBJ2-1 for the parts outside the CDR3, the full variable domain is GAGVSQSPRYKVTKRGQDVTLRCDPISSHATLYWYQQALGQGPEFLTYFNYEAQPDKSGLPSDRFSAERPEGSISTLTIQRTEQRDSAMYRCASSPPGLAPEQFFGPGTRLTVL.